A single sample is the source of the 15 T cell receptor beta chains below, sequenced in a study of low-dose radiotherapy and immunotherapy resistance in tumors. Primers used for first-strand cDNA, a TRAV- and TRBV-specific set, covered both alpha and beta chains. Amplification, which lasted roughly 20 PCR cycles, used a constant-region primer and V-primer adapter to amplify TCRs. TCRdb re-analysed the reads in MiXCR, keeping a single row per CDR3 protein. Of around 9,000 distinct CDR3 sequences listed, about 70% are singletons. The source is a human donor with advanced metastatic prostate, ovarian, gallbladder or colorectal cancer (not recorded which). This table probably holds off-target reads from a library built for another chain.

The chain is built from TRBV15 and TRBJ2-7, with D hard to call. V was pared by 0 bases and J by 3 bases, with 3 bases between. The CDR3 contains 12 residues. Germline-derived CDR1 and CDR2 are LNHNV and YYDKDF (reference sequence). The CDR3 protein is CATSRDFYEQYF. In DNA, the CDR3 is TGTGCCACCAGCAGAGATTTCTACGAGCAGTACTTC.

In its sample, this clonotype was seen once. The chain uses TRBV29-1 and TRBJ1-1; no clear D gene. Trimming shortened V by 7 bases and J by 3 bases, and 9 bases separated the two germline ends. Looked up from germline, CDR1 is SQVTM and CDR2 is ANQGSEA. The CDR3 loop spans 11 amino acids. The CDR3 DNA reads as TGCAGCGCCGGTGGGTACACTGAAGCTTTCTTT. Translated, it gives CSAGGYTEAFF.

The chain combines TRBV5-1 with TRBJ2-7; 7 nucleotides agree with TRBD1. The CDR3 is 14 residues long. Germline V CDR1 and CDR2: SGHRS, YFSETQ. The J segment lost 3 bases and the V segment lost 7 bases, leaving 10 bases of the junction unmatched. The CDR3 nucleotides read TGCGCCAGCGGCCGCGGTACAGGGGTCTACGAGCAGTACTTC. This sequence encodes CASGRGTGVYEQYF.

V is TRBV12-3 or TRBV12-4 and J is TRBJ2-1, with D possibly being TRBD1 (5 bases). The V gene lost 2 bases and the J gene lost 3 bases, with 8 bases spanning the gap. The CDR3 runs to 14 residues. CDR3 amino acids: CASSLRGRYNEQFF. The DNA for the CDR3 is TGTGCCAGCAGTTTAAGGGGCCGCTACAATGAGCAGTTCTTC.

The chain joins TRBV7-8 to TRBJ2-1, with 7 bases matching TRBD2. Unmatched junction bases numbered 4, after V lost 1 base and J lost 10 bases. In germline, CDR1 is SGHVS, CDR2 FQNEAQ. This CDR3 has 13 amino acids. The CDR3 is CASSLVERGEQFF. The CDR3 bases are TGTGCCAGCAGCTTAGTAGAGCGGGGAGAGCAGTTCTTC.

The chain carries TRBV6-2 or TRBV6-3 and TRBJ2-7, with 13 nucleotides matching TRBD2. Germline values: CDR1 MNHEY, CDR2 SVGEGT. The J segment lost 5 bases and the V segment lost 8 bases, leaving 9 bases of the junction unmatched. The CDR3 loop spans 15 amino acids. CDR3 sequence reads: CASGATSGGANEQYF. The CDR3 coding sequence is TGTGCCAGCGGCGCCACTAGCGGGGGGGCCAACGAGCAGTACTTC.

The chain combines TRBV6-8 with TRBJ2-5; D not resolved. In germline, CDR1 is MNHGY, CDR2 SAAAGT. This CDR3 is built from 19 residues. V was shortened by 6 bases and J by 1 base, with 27 bases between the two germline ends. CDR3 sequence (DNA): TGTGCCAGCAGCTCCCAACCGAGCCGGCTGACTGGACCCCAAGAGACCCAGTACTTC. This codes for CASSSQPSRLTGPQETQYF.

The chain recombines TRBV14 with TRBJ1-3; TRBD1 matches 12 bases. After removal of 0 bases from V and 1 base from J, the junction contained 7 bases not matched to a gene. The CDR3 is 19 residues long. Germline loops: CDR1 SGHDN, CDR2 FVKESK. The CDR3 spells CASSQEGTGGSFSGNTIYF. The CDR3 DNA sequence: TGTGCCAGCAGCCAAGAGGGGACAGGGGGCTCATTTTCTGGAAACACCATATATTTT.

This CDR3 reads CASSLAAGTNGDTQYF. The CDR3, as DNA: TGCGCCAGCAGCTTGGCGGCGGGAACAAATGGAGATACGCAGTATTTT. V and J are TRBV5-1 and TRBJ2-3; tentatively, D is TRBD2 (6 bases). The ends were cut back, 0 bases at V and 5 bases at J, with 16 bases in the middle. The germline V gene has CDR1 SGHRS and CDR2 YFSETQ. The CDR3 is 16 residues long.

The CDR3 nucleotides read TGTGCCAGCAGCCAAGATACCTACAATGAGCAGTTCTTC. Its protein is CASSQDTYNEQFF. The V and J genes are TRBV3-1 and TRBJ2-1, with no clear D. Germline loops: CDR1 LGHDT, CDR2 YNNKEL (reference sequence). The CDR3 has 13 amino acids. Between the trimmed V and J ends, which lost 0 bases and 2 bases, there was a span of 2 bases.

The V gene is TRBV7-2, the J gene TRBJ1-5; D might be TRBD1 (6 bases). V was shortened by 3 bases and J by 6 bases, with 9 bases between the two germline ends. Germline assignment: CDR1 SGHTA and CDR2 FQGNSA. The CDR3 sequence is 13 residues long. In DNA, the CDR3 is TGTGCCAGCAGCTTGGGGGGCTCTCAGCCCCAGCATTTT. It is translated as CASSLGGSQPQHF. Full variable domain (remainder filled in from reference TRBV7-2 and TRBJ1-5): GAGVSQSPSNKVTEKGKDVELRCDPISGHTALYWYRQSLGQGLEFLIYFQGNSAPDKSGLPSDRFSAERTGGSVSTLTIQRTQQEDSAVYLCASSLGGSQPQHFGDGTRLSIL.

The genes are TRBV20-1 and TRBJ1-2, with a possible D match to TRBD1 (6 bases). CDR3 length equals 15 residues. V lost 3 bases to trimming and J lost 6 bases, with 20 bases between them. CDR1 and CDR2 (germline): DFQATT, SNEGSKA (reference sequence). DNA of the CDR3: TGCAGTGCTAGGTCGGCCGGGGGCGGGTTCCATGGCTACACCTTC. Protein product: CSARSAGGGFHGYTF.

This chain joins TRBV18 and TRBJ2-7; 9 bases agree with TRBD2. This CDR3 comprises 15 residues. J lost 1 base, V lost 4 bases, and 5 bases had no gene match. CDR1 is KGHSH and CDR2 is LQKENI in the germline V gene. CDR3: CASSHPGLASYEQYF. The CDR3 DNA reads as TGTGCCAGCTCACATCCGGGACTAGCATCCTACGAGCAGTACTTC.

A note on this clonotype: Germline is not matched at one junction end, which may reflect a read error. The chain joins TRBV7-3 to TRBJ2-5, with D possibly matching TRBD2 (6 bases). The CDR3 consists of 13 residues. Germline-derived CDR1 and CDR2 are SGHTA and FQGTGA. The CDR3 nucleotides are TGTGCCATCAGCAAGGAGGGCCAAGAGACCCAGTACTTC. As protein: CAISKEGQETQYF.

CDR3 sequence: CASTPGVGNEQYF. For the CDR3, the DNA is TGTGCCAGCACCCCAGGGGTGGGTAACGAGCAGTACTTC. The chain couples TRBV7-2 to TRBJ2-7; D possibly corresponds to TRBD1 (6 bases). Looked up from germline, CDR1 is SGHTA and CDR2 is FQGNSA. This CDR3 is 13 amino acids long. V gave up 7 bases and J gave up 5 bases, with 15 bases separating them.